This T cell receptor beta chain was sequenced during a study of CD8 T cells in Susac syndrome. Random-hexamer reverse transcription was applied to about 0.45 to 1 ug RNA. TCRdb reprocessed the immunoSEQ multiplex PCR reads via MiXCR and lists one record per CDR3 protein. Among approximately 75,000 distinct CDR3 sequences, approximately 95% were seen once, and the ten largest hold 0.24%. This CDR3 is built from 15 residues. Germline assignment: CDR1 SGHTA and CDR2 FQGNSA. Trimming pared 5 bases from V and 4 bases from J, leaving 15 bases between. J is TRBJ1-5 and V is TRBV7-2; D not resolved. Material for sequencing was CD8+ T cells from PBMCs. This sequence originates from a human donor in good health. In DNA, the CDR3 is TGTGCCAGCAGCCTTCGATCGCAAAGAAATCAGCCCCAGCATTTT. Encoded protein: CASSLRSQRNQPQHF.